The sequence of this T cell receptor beta chain was determined in a study of cytomegalovirus exposure and HLA in healthy donors. This CDR3 comprises 18 residues. The germline V gene has CDR1 MNHNS and CDR2 SASEGT. V lost 1 base, J lost 3 bases, and 15 bases stayed unmatched. TCRdb's table, derived via immunoSEQ multiplex PCR, lists solely in-frame clones and lacks some. The data hold some 120,000 clones, with more than 95% observed a single time. This receptor was taken from a man younger than 30 in good health and CMV-seronegative. Sequencing was carried out using PBMCs. The chain combines TRBV6-1 with TRBJ2-7, with 7 bases matching TRBD1. CDR3: CASSEGLPRQGLSYEQYF. The CDR3 nucleotides are TGTGCCAGCAGTGAAGGGCTCCCCCGACAGGGTCTAAGCTACGAGCAGTACTTC.